This T cell receptor (beta chain) appears in the sequencing data of a study of naive and memory T cell subsets. Study results and limitations: Possibly reflecting memory cells re-expressing CD45RA, a few larger clonotypes occurred in naive repertoires, especially CD8. TCR counts from RNA may reflect activation-linked expression changes.

Two oligonucleotides, mixed equimolar, formed the beta constant-region primer covering TRBC1 and TRBC2. The ligated cDNA underwent four PCR rounds using SP2 and nested alpha and beta constant-region primers. A single record per CDR3 protein comes from TCRdb applying MiXCR to the UMI-ligation and nested PCR reads. Here the sample spans some 110,000 distinct CDR3 sequences, around 15% being singletons. After CD4 positive bead selection, the CD4-negative fraction gave CD8 T cells. Trimming pared 1 base from V and 6 bases from J, leaving 13 bases between. This CDR3 has 15 residues. Germline V gene sequence: CDR1 SEHNR, CDR2 FQNEAQ (reference sequence). This clonotype appeared a few times. Its antigen is not identified.

Sequencing used naive CD8+ T cells from blood. V and J are TRBV7-9 and TRBJ2-1; D is perhaps TRBD1 or TRBD2 (5 bases each). The TCR comes from a human donor in good health. The CDR3 bases are TGTGCCAGCAGCTTAGTTCCGGGGCATCTCAATGAGCAGTTCTTC. It specifies CASSLVPGHLNEQFF.